Given below is one T cell receptor beta chain in context. This clonotype turned up a few times. Its target antigen remains unknown. No clone much larger than this one lies a single base away; base qualities are absent. The CDR3 goes from the cysteine to the phenylalanine over 16 residues. The sequence is cut down to CDR3 DNA, 48 bases in frame from base 1. The germline V gene supplies CDR1 SGHTA and CDR2 FQGNSA. Germline trimming: 1 base from V, 2 bases from J; junction bases outside gene matches: 6. The treatment or condition label of this sample denotes: approximately nine-day PBMC culture with coronavirus spike peptide pools or control peptides (ViraFEST assay). The study used the ViraFEST assay, which expanded antigen-specific T cells with peptide pools and then identified expanded clonotypes by TCR sequencing. Healthy vaccine recipients had no prior SARS-CoV-2 infection, confirmed by negative nucleocapsid antibody tests before and after vaccination. Each well held 2.1 million or so PBMCs cultured in IMDM containing approximately 5% human AB serum and 9 to 10 IU/ml IL-2, with approximately 9.2 ug/ml peptide pools added. On days 3 and 7, half of the culture medium was replaced with fresh IL-2-containing medium. After approximately 11 days of culture, CD4+ T cells were isolated by negative selection with the EasySep CD4+ T cell isolation kit. Ficoll-Paque Plus gradient centrifugation was used to isolate PBMCs from whole blood, and the isolated PBMCs were then either used fresh or cryopreserved at -140C. Culture conditions were generally each tested in triplicate wells.

This entry is derived from a study of vaccination and CD4 T cells after COVID-19 (dated by TCRdb to 2021 to 2024). General notes on the study: Six males and four females were included in the convalescent cohort, with two Hispanic individuals, seven Caucasians, two Asians and one multiracial person represented. Participants got two doses of the Pfizer-BioNTech BNT162b2 vaccine (n=8) or two doses of the Moderna mRNA-1273 vaccine (n=2). Post-COVID blood samples were collected from convalescent patients a median of roughly 100 days after diagnosis, with a range of about 35 to 180 days. The time from the second vaccine dose to post-vaccine blood sampling had a median of around 72 days and ranged from roughly 12 to 241 days. Overlapping spike peptide pools from SARS-CoV-2 and from the common cold coronaviruses HCoV-NL63, HCoV-OC43 and HCoV-229E were used as culture stimuli. Control cultures used a CEFX viral epitope pool as positive control, an HIV-1 Nef peptide pool as negative control, or no peptide. In roughly 10 COVID-19 convalescent patients and 4 infection-naive healthy vaccine recipients, the spike-specific CD4+ TCR repertoire before mRNA vaccination was compared with the repertoire after mRNA vaccination.

The library was prepared using PCR. DNA from cultured CD4+ T cells was subjected to TCR sequencing with the Oncomine TCR Beta short-read assay at the Johns Hopkins FTIC core. Genomic DNA was extracted from the cultured CD4+ T cells with the QIAamp micro DNA kit. Oncomine TCR Beta libraries from cultured CD4+ T cells were pooled using unique dual indexes and sequenced on an Illumina iSeq 100. Per the original workflow: Non-productive sequences were removed, and CDR3s that did not start with C, did not end with F or W, or were shorter than 7 amino acids were discarded. Antigen-specific clonotypes were identified using the MANAFEST web application through comparison of peptide-stimulated wells with reference and other culture wells. Positive clones required FDR below 0.05, an odds ratio above 5, and productive frequency above 0.1% in at least two of three replicate wells. Cross-reactive clonotypes were defined as significantly expanded in both SARS-CoV-2 spike wells and at least one common cold coronavirus spike condition. CDR3 homology was assessed with Levenshtein distances (stringdist) and unrooted phylogenetic trees (ape) in R version 3.6.1. TCRdb reprocessing: public reads trimmed at Q25 with fastp, clones called with MiXCR, in-frame beta chains kept. Duplicate CDR3 protein sequences are folded into a single record with the most common DNA and genes. The V and J calls follow TCRdb's processing rather than the paper's. In this sample the table shows about 12,000 distinct CDR3 sequences, around 27% of which occur a single time. The top ten clones comprise around 27% of the sample.

General conclusions and limits of the study: Although the median number of SARS-CoV-2-reactive clonotypes went up from around 20 after infection to some 40 after vaccination, the increase was not significant. Among convalescent patients, a median roughly 90% of the SARS-CoV-2-reactive clones seen after vaccination appeared only after vaccination, which suggests priming specific to the vaccine. The study included relatively few convalescent patients and did not analyze early timepoints after natural infection. Nearly all vaccine-specific clones in convalescent patients (304 of 307) were mono-reactive for SARS-CoV-2 spike rather than cross-reactive with common cold coronaviruses.

The sample in question was CD4+ T cells from blood, cultured in vitro, obtained before SARS-CoV-2 vaccination. The chain is assembled from TRBV7-2 and TRBJ2-3, with 7 central nucleotides matching TRBD2. This sequence originates from a human donor who received a COVID-19 vaccine. At the DNA level, the sequence is TGTGCCAGCAGCTTAGACTCTAGCGGCAACACAGATACGCAGTATTTT. This gives the protein CASSLDSSGNTDTQYF.